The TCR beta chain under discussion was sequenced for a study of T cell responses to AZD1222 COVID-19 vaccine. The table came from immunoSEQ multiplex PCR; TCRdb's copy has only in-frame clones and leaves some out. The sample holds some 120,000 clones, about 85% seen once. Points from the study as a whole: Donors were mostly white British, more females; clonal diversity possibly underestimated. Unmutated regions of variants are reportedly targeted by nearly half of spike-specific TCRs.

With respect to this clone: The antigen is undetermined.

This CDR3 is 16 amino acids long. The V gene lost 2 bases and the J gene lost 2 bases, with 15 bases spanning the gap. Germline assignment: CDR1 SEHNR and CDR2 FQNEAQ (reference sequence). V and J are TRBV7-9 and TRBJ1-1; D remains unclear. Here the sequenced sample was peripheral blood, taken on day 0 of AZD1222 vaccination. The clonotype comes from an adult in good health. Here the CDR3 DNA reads TGTGCCAGCAGCTTATTGGTGTGGCGGGAAAACACTGAAGCTTTCTTT. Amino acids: CASSLLVWRENTEAFF.